Listed below are T cell receptor beta chains from one sample, sequenced in a study of control samples from healthy donors and cancer patients. Only in-frame clones appear in the TCRdb table, and some are missing; sequencing was by immunoSEQ multiplex PCR. The top ten clones hold 23% of a sample with about 50,000 clones, over 90% of them seen once. Sequencing used PBMCs. Source of these receptors: a woman aged 50 to 65 with head and neck cancer. The CDR3 runs from the conserved cysteine through the conserved F or W. The D gene is left open where the match is weak. Clone size, where shown, is once, few, many, or a class for clones that have expanded.

D,J,V,size,CDR3,DNA
TRBD1,TRBJ2-1,TRBV18,-,CASSLGQGAISNEQFF,TGTGCCAGCTCCCTTGGGCAGGGGGCAATTTCCAATGAGCAGTTCTTC
-,TRBJ2-3,TRBV10-1,-,CASRGQGDVGTDTQYF,TGCGCCAGCCGGGGTCAAGGGGACGTGGGCACAGATACGCAGTATTTT
TRBD2,TRBJ2-7,TRBV11-2,-,CASSLLAGNGDEQYF,TGTGCCAGCAGCCTCCTAGCGGGGAATGGCGACGAGCAGTACTTC
TRBD1,TRBJ2-1,TRBV24-1,-,CATSDLSGTGNYNEQFF,TGTGCCACCAGTGATTTGAGTGGGACAGGGAACTACAATGAGCAGTTCTTC
-,TRBJ1-2,TRBV28,-,CASSPTGGTGYGYTF,TGTGCCAGCAGTCCTACCGGGGGGACTGGCTATGGCTACACCTTC
TRBD2,TRBJ2-1,TRBV29-1,-,CSVGRTSGRLPYNEQFF,TGCAGCGTTGGCCGGACTAGCGGGAGACTCCCCTACAATGAGCAGTTCTTC
-,TRBJ2-5,TRBV2,-,CASRVDRQETQYF,TGTGCCAGCAGGGTTGACAGACAAGAGACCCAGTACTTC
-,TRBJ1-1,TRBV19,-,CASSIEGSRTEAFF,TGTGCCAGTAGTATCGAGGGGTCGAGAACTGAAGCTTTCTTT
TRBD1,TRBJ1-2,TRBV7-9,-,CASSLQGGDYGYTF,TGTGCCAGCAGCTTACAAGGGGGCGACTATGGCTACACCTTC
-,TRBJ2-1,TRBV7-2,once,CASSFTASVSYNEQFF,TGTGCCAGCAGCTTCACGGCTAGCGTCTCCTACAATGAGCAGTTCTTC